The rows below give T cell receptor beta chains drawn from one sample of a study of Ad26.COV2.S vaccination and SARS-CoV-2 variants. Repertoires were generated with immunoSEQ multiplex PCR, while TCRdb's copy carries only in-frame clones and drops some. The table lists roughly 300,000 clones, about 88% of them singletons, with around 6.1% in the top ten. The sample here was peripheral blood, taken in a trial of Ad26.COV2.S vaccine versus placebo. The receptors originated from a person aged 18-60 years who received the Ad26.COV2.S COVID-19 vaccine or a placebo. The CDR3 runs from the conserved cysteine through the conserved F or W. Fields, in order: D gene, clone size, J gene, V gene, CDR3 protein. A D gene is named only where the DNA matches it firmly. Clone size is stated in some rows and not others, as once, few, many or a class when expanded.

-,few,TRBJ1-6,TRBV7-2,CASSLVVAGNSPLHF
-,-,TRBJ2-7,TRBV5-8,CASSLWAYEQYF
-,-,TRBJ1-1,TRBV7-2,CASSPWGPGNTEAFF
-,-,TRBJ1-1,TRBV11-2,CASSLARGRNTEAFF
-,few,TRBJ1-1,TRBV5-1,CASSLRQSNTEAFF
-,-,TRBJ1-4,TRBV28,CASSRGSAASYEKLFF
-,-,TRBJ1-5,TRBV19,CASSIDQDLGRRQPQHF
-,-,TRBJ2-1,TRBV5-6,CASSLWQGRNEQFF
TRBD1,-,TRBJ1-5,TRBV6-4,CASSDSPGQGPQHF
-,-,TRBJ2-7,TRBV28,CASSLSDYEQYF
-,-,TRBJ2-3,TRBV6-5,CAASIKDTQYF
-,-,TRBJ2-2,TRBV30,CAWSVLGIAGELFF
-,once,TRBJ2-2,TRBV6-5,CASSYEGGGYTGELFF
-,-,TRBJ2-3,TRBV14,CASSRASLWADTQYF
-,-,TRBJ1-1,TRBV3-1/TRBV3-2,CASSLWTENTEAFF
-,-,TRBJ1-2,TRBV6-5,CASSPETYYGYTF
TRBD1,-,TRBJ2-1,TRBV6-5,CASLPPGQGYNEQFF
-,-,TRBJ1-1,TRBV7-9,CASSFWETNTEAFF
-,-,TRBJ2-2,TRBV29-1,CSFLRGDTGELFF
-,-,TRBJ1-1,TRBV18,CASSPQKNTEAFF
TRBD2,-,TRBJ2-1,TRBV7-9,CASSLSGLVNNEQFF
-,once,TRBJ1-1,TRBV5-4,CASSLASQGYTEAFF
TRBD1,-,TRBJ1-6,TRBV9,CASSGQLSYNSPLHF
TRBD1,-,TRBJ1-5,TRBV3-1/TRBV3-2,CASSQDFRQGLEPQHF
-,-,TRBJ2-7,TRBV18,CASSRSQGAYEQYF
-,once,TRBJ2-2,TRBV2,CASSEIRSPGTGELFF
TRBD1,once,TRBJ1-4,TRBV19,CASGQNRGRIEKLFF
TRBD1,-,TRBJ2-5,TRBV5-1,CASTTTGAGQETQYF
-,-,TRBJ2-3,TRBV7-9,CASGPSVTDTQYF
TRBD1,-,TRBJ1-6,TRBV2,CASSWDSSYNSPLHF
TRBD1,-,TRBJ1-1,TRBV2,CASSRDRVGGFTEAFF
-,-,TRBJ2-5,TRBV10-3,CAISESVYQETQYF
TRBD2,-,TRBJ2-7,TRBV5-4,CASSPDLAGGSYEQYF
-,-,TRBJ1-5,TRBV5-5,CASSFYTGSQPQHF
-,few,TRBJ2-4,TRBV6-6,CASSPSGGFGGQTKNIQYF
-,-,TRBJ2-1,TRBV7-7,CASSSGASHYNEQFF